This T cell receptor beta chain was sequenced in a study of immune evolution from preneoplasia to lung adenocarcinoma. Comment on this clone: The antigen is undetermined.

The assay was immunoSEQ multiplex PCR, and TCRdb's table has in-frame clones only and misses some. The repertoire holds 8,000 to 10,000 clones, about 80% seen once, with around 4.9% in the top ten. Germline CDR1 and CDR2: MRHNA and SNTAGT. V lost 6 bases to trimming and J lost 5 bases, with 16 bases between them. The CDR3 runs 14 residues. Study observations and caveats: Top clone frequencies peaked in normal lung, apparently declining through invasive adenocarcinoma.

This TCR came from a person aged 65 to 85 with lung adenocarcinoma. Some clones in this sample may be carry-over from other donors' samples. The chain has TRBV6-4 and TRBJ1-1; D possibly corresponds to TRBD1 (6 bases). The source material was FFPE minimally invasive lung adenocarcinoma tissue. CDR3 coding DNA: TGTGCCAGCAGCAGGGAGGGGGGATCTACTGAAGCTTTCTTT. It yields the protein CASSREGGSTEAFF.